These 18 T cell receptor beta chains were all obtained from the same sample, sequenced in a study of blood T cell repertoires in COVID-19. TCRdb's copy holds only in-frame clones and misses some; the assay was immunoSEQ multiplex PCR. The profile shows about 98,000 clones, 82% of them singletons. The sequencing sample was made of peripheral blood. Receptors were obtained from a man older than 75 with acute or convalescent COVID-19.

V and J are TRBV7-6 and TRBJ2-1; no clear D gene. CDR1 and CDR2 from the germline V gene are SGHVS and FNYEAQ. The CDR3 totals 13 residues. V gave up 5 bases and J gave up 4 bases, with 9 bases separating them. In DNA form, the CDR3 reads TGTGCCAGCAGCGCTCAGTCGTACAATGAGCAGTTCTTC. Protein sequence: CASSAQSYNEQFF. Complete variable domain (other parts from reference TRBV7-6 and TRBJ2-1): GAGVSQSPRYKVTKRGQDVALRCDPISGHVSLYWYRQALGQGPEFLTYFNYEAQQDKSGLPNDRFSAERPEGSISTLTIQRTEQRDSAMYRCASSAQSYNEQFFGPGTRLTVL.

The chain has TRBV7-9 and TRBJ1-4, with 9 nucleotides matching TRBD1. J lost 4 bases, V lost 5 bases, and 5 bases had no gene match. The length of the CDR3 is 15 residues. From germline, CDR1 is SEHNR and CDR2 FQNEAQ (reference sequence). The CDR3 is CASSPQGAGNEKLFF. The CDR3 nucleotides are TGTGCCAGCAGCCCACAGGGGGCAGGTAATGAAAAACTGTTTTTT.

The chain combines TRBV6-5 with TRBJ1-6; 7 nucleotides align to TRBD1. CDR1 is MNHEY, CDR2 SVGAGI, per germline. The J segment lost 9 bases and the V segment lost 5 bases, leaving 10 bases of the junction unmatched. CDR3 length equals 15 residues. CDR3 DNA sequence: TGTGCCAGCAGTCCGGAGGGGGACAGATTTTCACCCCTCCACTTT. Translation: CASSPEGDRFSPLHF.

This clone has only a few counts. The genes are TRBV11-2 and TRBJ2-3; no reliable D call. Germline CDR1 SGHAT, CDR2 FQNNGV. V lost 2 bases and J 5 bases, leaving 11 bases between the germline ends. The length of the CDR3 is 14 residues. As DNA, the CDR3 is TGTGCCAGCAGCTTAAATACTTATGGAGATACGCAGTATTTT. Translated: CASSLNTYGDTQYF.

This rearrangement joins TRBV6-2 or TRBV6-3 to TRBJ1-2; 9 nucleotides match TRBD1. V shed 6 bases and J 8 bases; nucleotides not matched to a gene: 25. The germline V gene has CDR1 MNHEY and CDR2 SVGEGT. The length of the CDR3 is 19 residues. The CDR3: CASSSRFVPGQGREKGYTF. In nucleotides, the CDR3 is TGTGCCAGCAGCTCCCGGTTTGTGCCGGGACAGGGTCGGGAGAAGGGCTACACCTTC.

This chain connects TRBV7-9 to TRBJ1-1, with a weak D call TRBD1 (6 bases). Germline V gives CDR1 SEHNR, CDR2 FQNEAQ (reference sequence). There are 15 residues in the CDR3. Trimming pared 1 base from V and 0 bases from J, leaving 9 bases between. CDR3 DNA: TGTGCCAGCAGCTTAGATCCAGGGGTGAACACTGAAGCTTTCTTT. Translation gives CASSLDPGVNTEAFF.

V is TRBV28 and J is TRBJ2-7, with 8 bases matching TRBD1. Germline CDR1 reads MDHEN; CDR2 reads SYDVKM. The trim removed 6 bases at V and 2 bases at J, leaving 9 bases unmatched. The CDR3 covers 15 residues. For the CDR3, the DNA is TGTGCCAGCAGATATTCCGGGACAGGAACCTACGAGCAGTACTTC. It yields the protein CASRYSGTGTYEQYF. The whole variable domain, remainder taken from reference TRBV28 and TRBJ2-7, is DVKVTQSSRYLVKRTGEKVFLECVQDMDHENMFWYRQDPGLGLRLIYFSYDVKMKEKGDIPEGYSVSREKKERFSLILESASTNQTSMYLCASRYSGTGTYEQYFGPGTRLTVT.

The rearrangement links TRBV5-4 to TRBJ2-3, with 8 bases identical to TRBD2. Germline loops: CDR1 SGHNT, CDR2 YYREEE (reference sequence). The ends lost 0 bases at V and 6 bases at J; junction bases unmatched: 6. The CDR3 covers 15 residues. The CDR3 loop reads CASSLGGRGADTQYF. The DNA of the CDR3 is TGTGCCAGCAGCTTGGGAGGGCGGGGGGCGGATACGCAGTATTTT.

This chain uses TRBV4-3 with TRBJ1-4, with TRBD1 matching 8 bases. Germline values: CDR1 LGHNA, CDR2 YSLEER. This CDR3 comprises 15 residues. V gave up 4 bases and J gave up 8 bases; unmatched junction bases: 9. The CDR3, as DNA: TGCGCCAGCAGCCGCCAGACAGGGGAGGGCGAAAAACTGTTTTTT. Translation gives CASSRQTGEGEKLFF.

The rearrangement joins TRBV5-5 to TRBJ1-4; D perhaps matches TRBD1 (6 bases). Trimming pared 1 base from V and 7 bases from J, leaving 17 bases between. The CDR3 length is 16 residues. Per the germline V gene, CDR1 is SGHKS and CDR2 is YYEKEE (reference sequence). In DNA, the CDR3 is TGTGCCAGCAGCTTGTTATCTCGGGGGGCGGGTGAAAAACTGTTTTTT. Encoded protein: CASSLLSRGAGEKLFF.

The rearrangement uses TRBV7-2 and TRBJ1-4; unclear D gene. CDR1 is SGHTA and CDR2 is FQGNSA in the germline V gene. The CDR3 loop spans 15 amino acids. V was pared by 5 bases and J by 0 bases, with 10 bases between. In nucleotides, the CDR3 is TGTGCCAGCAGCCTAAAGCGGGCAACTAATGAAAAACTGTTTTTT. It is translated as CASSLKRATNEKLFF. Full variable domain (remainder filled in from reference TRBV7-2 and TRBJ1-4): GAGVSQSPSNKVTEKGKDVELRCDPISGHTALYWYRQSLGQGLEFLIYFQGNSAPDKSGLPSDRFSAERTGGSVSTLTIQRTQQEDSAVYLCASSLKRATNEKLFFGSGTQLSVL.

The genes are TRBV11-2 and TRBJ1-1; no definite D call. This CDR3 is 13 amino acids long. The germline V and J ends were trimmed by 2 bases and 4 bases, with 8 bases remaining between them. Germline CDR1 is SGHAT and CDR2 is FQNNGV. CDR3 coding DNA: TGTGCCAGCAGCTTACAGGAGGGCACTGAAGCTTTCTTT. It codes for CASSLQEGTEAFF.

This chain links TRBV6-5 with TRBJ1-1; TRBD1 aligns across 7 bases. V lost 6 bases to trimming and J lost 4 bases; unmatched junction nucleotides: 5. The CDR3 spans 13 residues. Germline values: CDR1 MNHEY, CDR2 SVGAGI. The CDR3: CASRYDRATEAFF. The DNA for the CDR3 is TGTGCCAGCAGATACGACAGGGCCACTGAAGCTTTCTTT.

J is TRBJ2-3 and V is TRBV7-9; perhaps TRBD2 as D (5 bases). V gave up 1 base and J gave up 3 bases, with 11 bases separating them. The germline CDR1 and CDR2 sequences are SEHNR and FQNEAQ (reference sequence). The CDR3 spans 15 residues. The CDR3 DNA sequence: TGTGCCAGCAGCTTAGACGGCGGGTGGACAGATACGCAGTATTTT. Translating it yields CASSLDGGWTDTQYF.

The chain couples TRBV18 to TRBJ2-2; 8 bases agree with TRBD2. CDR3 length: 15 amino acids. Per germline, CDR1 KGHSH and CDR2 LQKENI. The junction had 9 bases not matched to a gene; V was cut back by 6 bases and J by 6 bases. The CDR3 spells CASSAREAPAGELFF. The CDR3 DNA reads as TGTGCCAGCTCGGCGCGGGAGGCCCCCGCCGGGGAGCTGTTTTTT.

This clone was observed a single time. The chain carries TRBV19 and TRBJ1-6, with D uncertain. This CDR3 is built from 13 residues. CDR1 and CDR2 from the germline V gene are LNHDA and SQIVND (reference sequence). V lost 7 bases and J lost 0, with 4 bases in between. The CDR3, as DNA: TGTGCCAGTACTGTCTCCTATAATTCACCCCTCCACTTT. Encoded protein: CASTVSYNSPLHF. Together with reference TRBV19 and TRBJ1-6, the CDR3 gives the full variable domain: DGGITQSPKYLFRKEGQNVTLSCEQNLNHDAMYWYRQDPGQGLRLIYYSQIVNDFQKGDIAEGYSVSREKKESFPLTVTSAQKNPTAFYLCASTVSYNSPLHFGNGTRLTVT.

This clone was seen a handful of times. The chain recombines TRBV5-1 with TRBJ1-1, with D perhaps TRBD1 (6 bases). CDR3 length: 14 amino acids. Germline V gene sequence: CDR1 SGHRS, CDR2 YFSETQ. V gave up 1 base and J gave up 5 bases, with 12 bases separating them. DNA of the CDR3: TGCGCCAGCAGCTTGACCCGGACAGTTACTGAAGCTTTCTTT. Its protein product is CASSLTRTVTEAFF.

The CDR3 reads CASSTGQGGTEAFF. In nucleotides, the CDR3 is TGTGCCAGTAGTACCGGACAGGGTGGGACTGAAGCTTTCTTT. The V gene is TRBV19, the J gene TRBJ1-1, with 8 positions matching TRBD1. Per the germline V gene, CDR1 is LNHDA and CDR2 is SQIVND (reference sequence). There are 14 residues in the CDR3. J was trimmed by 5 bases and V by 4 bases; bases with no gene match: 6.